The clone carrying this T cell receptor (beta chain) was counted ten times or more. The cDNA came from 5'RACE with 10-nucleotide random UMIs. TCRdb recomputed calls from the 5' RACE reads with MiXCR, one row per CDR3 protein. The sample has fewer than 85,000 distinct CDR3 sequences; 4.8% are singletons. The sample originates from a study of neurological immune-mediated disorders. Study-wide context: Relapsing-remitting disease affected some 31, and secondary progressive 3, of around 34 multiple sclerosis patients.

CDR1 and CDR2 from the germline V gene are SQVTM and ANQGSEA. The V end lost 5 bases, the J end lost 3 bases, and 8 bases lay between the germline ends. The CDR3 runs to 11 residues. 2 million unsorted PBMCs were stored in RNAlater at -80 °C before RNA extraction. Input material: PBMCs. This clonotype originated in a woman in her 70s with multiple sclerosis. This rearrangement joins TRBV29-1 to TRBJ2-7; no clear D gene. CDR3 DNA sequence: TGCAGCGTTAAAGGGTACTACGAGCAGTACTTC. It encodes CSVKGYYEQYF.